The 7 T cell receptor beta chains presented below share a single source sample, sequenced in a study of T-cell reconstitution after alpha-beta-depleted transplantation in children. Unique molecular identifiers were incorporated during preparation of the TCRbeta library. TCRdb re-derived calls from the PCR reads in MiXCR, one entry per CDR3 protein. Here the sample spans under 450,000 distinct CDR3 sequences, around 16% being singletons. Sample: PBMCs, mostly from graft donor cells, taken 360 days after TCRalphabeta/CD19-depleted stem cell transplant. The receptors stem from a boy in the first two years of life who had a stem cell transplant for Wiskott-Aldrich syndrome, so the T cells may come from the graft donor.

CDR3 nucleotide sequence: TGCAGTGCTGGCAAGACAGGGGTGGAGACCCAGTACTTC. Its protein product is CSAGKTGVETQYF. The V and J genes are TRBV20-1 and TRBJ2-5, with 8 nucleotides matching TRBD1. Germline loops: CDR1 DFQATT, CDR2 SNEGSKA (reference sequence). The CDR3 contains 13 residues. J was trimmed by 5 bases and V by 5 bases; bases with no gene match: 7.

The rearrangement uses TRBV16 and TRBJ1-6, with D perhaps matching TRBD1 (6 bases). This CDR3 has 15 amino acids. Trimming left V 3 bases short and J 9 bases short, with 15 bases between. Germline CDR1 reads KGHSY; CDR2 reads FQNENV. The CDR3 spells CASSQGGLMISPLHF. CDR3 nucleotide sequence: TGTGCCAGCAGCCAGGGGGGGCTAATGATTTCACCCCTCCACTTT.

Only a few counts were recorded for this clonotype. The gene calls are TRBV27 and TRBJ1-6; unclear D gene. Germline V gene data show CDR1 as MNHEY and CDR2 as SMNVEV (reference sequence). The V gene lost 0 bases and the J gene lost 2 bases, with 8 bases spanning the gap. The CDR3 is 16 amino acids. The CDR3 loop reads CASSLSLTPYNSPLHF. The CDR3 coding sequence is TGTGCCAGCAGTTTATCATTGACTCCCTATAATTCACCCCTCCACTTT.

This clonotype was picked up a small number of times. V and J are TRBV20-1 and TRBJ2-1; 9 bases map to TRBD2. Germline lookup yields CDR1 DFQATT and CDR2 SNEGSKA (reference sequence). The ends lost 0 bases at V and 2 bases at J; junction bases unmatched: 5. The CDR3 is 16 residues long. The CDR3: CSARDPAGGPYNEQFF. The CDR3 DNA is TGCAGTGCTAGAGATCCGGCGGGAGGGCCCTACAATGAGCAGTTCTTC.

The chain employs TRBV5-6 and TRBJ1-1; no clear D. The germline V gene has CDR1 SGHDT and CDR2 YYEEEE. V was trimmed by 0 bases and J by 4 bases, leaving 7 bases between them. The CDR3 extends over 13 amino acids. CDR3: CASSLAISTEAFF. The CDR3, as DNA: TGTGCCAGCAGCTTGGCCATAAGCACTGAAGCTTTCTTT.

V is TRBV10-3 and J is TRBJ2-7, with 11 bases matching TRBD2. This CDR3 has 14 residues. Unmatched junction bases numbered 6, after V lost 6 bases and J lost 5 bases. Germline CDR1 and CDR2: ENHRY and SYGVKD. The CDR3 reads CAISVLAGADEQYF. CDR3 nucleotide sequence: TGTGCCATCAGCGTACTAGCGGGAGCCGACGAGCAGTACTTC.

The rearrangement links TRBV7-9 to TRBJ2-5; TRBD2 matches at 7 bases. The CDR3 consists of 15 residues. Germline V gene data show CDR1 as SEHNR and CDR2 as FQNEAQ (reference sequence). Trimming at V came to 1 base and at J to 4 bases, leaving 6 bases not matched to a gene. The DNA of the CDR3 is TGTGCCAGCAGCTTAGGCGGGACTACCCGAGAGACCCAGTACTTC. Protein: CASSLGGTTRETQYF.